These 21 T cell receptor beta chains share one sample of origin, sequenced in a study of T-cell reconstitution after alpha-beta-depleted transplantation in children. Unique molecular identifiers were incorporated into the prepared TCRbeta library. TCRdb reanalysed the PCR reads using MiXCR and keeps one entry per CDR3 protein. The sample has approximately 100,000 distinct CDR3 sequences, 10% to 15% seen once. The source material was PBMCs from the stem cell graft donor, sampled from the stem cell graft. The receptors here all came from a human donor who donated a stem cell graft to a child with inherited bone marrow failure.

The genes are TRBV2 and TRBJ2-2, with 7 bases fitting TRBD1. CDR3 length: 15 residues. V shed 3 bases and J 0 bases; nucleotides not matched to a gene: 1. The germline V gene has CDR1 SNHLY and CDR2 FYNNEI. The CDR3 loop is CASSETGTNTGELFF. The CDR3 DNA sequence: TGTGCCAGCAGTGAGACAGGGACGAACACCGGGGAGCTGTTTTTT.

This chain uses TRBV19 with TRBJ2-2; D is unclear. Germline assignment: CDR1 LNHDA and CDR2 SQIVND (reference sequence). The germline V and J ends were trimmed by 2 bases and 4 bases, with 8 bases remaining between them. The length of the CDR3 is 14 residues. The CDR3 DNA reads TGTGCCAGTAGTATACAGGCGAGCACCGGGGAGCTGTTTTTT. This translates into CASSIQASTGELFF.

Many counts were recorded for this clonotype. V is TRBV24-1 and J is TRBJ2-1; 7 bases line up with TRBD1. Unmatched junction bases numbered 10, after V lost 3 bases and J lost 3 bases. The CDR3 has 17 residues. The germline gives CDR1 KGHDR, CDR2 SFDVKD. The CDR3 loop is CATSDPRGKGVYNEQFF. CDR3 DNA sequence: TGTGCCACCAGTGATCCCAGGGGGAAGGGGGTCTACAATGAGCAGTTCTTC.

The table lists this clonotype with many counts. This chain joins TRBV20-1 and TRBJ1-4, with D unresolved. The CDR3 runs 15 residues. Trimming removed 6 bases from V and 1 base from J, with 15 bases in between. From germline, CDR1 is DFQATT and CDR2 SNEGSKA (reference sequence). The DNA of the CDR3 is TGCAGTGCCGCTAGCATCGGTGGAACTAATGAAAAACTGTTTTTT. This encodes CSAASIGGTNEKLFF.

This clonotype was observed at least ten times. The chain joins TRBV4-3 to TRBJ2-6; D not resolved. V lost 8 bases, J lost 4 bases, and 9 bases lay in between. This CDR3 region has 13 residues. Germline assignment: CDR1 LGHNA and CDR2 YSLEER. The CDR3 DNA reads TGCGCCAGCGGATCAGGCGGGGCCAACGTCCTGACTTTC. Translated, it gives CASGSGGANVLTF.

At least ten counts were recorded for this clonotype. The chain combines TRBV20-1 with TRBJ2-3, with TRBD2 as a possible D gene (6 bases). V lost 5 bases, J lost 2 bases, and 11 bases lay in between. The CDR3 extends over 13 amino acids. CDR1 DFQATT and CDR2 SNEGSKA come from the germline V gene (reference sequence). The CDR3 nucleotides read TGCAGTGCTCGGGACTCAAACACAGATACGCAGTATTTT. It codes for CSARDSNTDTQYF.

Many counts were recorded for this clonotype. The chain recombines TRBV11-2 with TRBJ2-7, with a weak D call TRBD1 (5 bases). There are 14 residues in the CDR3. Germline V gene lookup returns CDR1 SGHAT and CDR2 FQNNGV. The ends were cut back, 5 bases at V and 7 bases at J, with 18 bases in the middle. CDR3 DNA sequence: TGTGCCAGCAGCACCAACAGGAGACCCTTGGAGCAGTACTTC. It encodes CASSTNRRPLEQYF. The full variable domain, rest sourced from reference TRBV11-2 and TRBJ2-7, is EAGVAQSPRYKIIEKRQSVAFWCNPISGHATLYWYQQILGQGPKLLIQFQNNGVVDDSQLPKDRFSAERLKGVDSTLKIQPAKLEDSAVYLCASSTNRRPLEQYFGPGTRLTVT.

This clonotype was seen at least ten times. The rearrangement uses TRBV5-1 and TRBJ2-7, with no clear D. Between the trimmed V and J ends, which lost 0 bases and 0 bases, there was a span of 10 bases. Germline CDR1 SGHRS, CDR2 YFSETQ. CDR3 length: 15 residues. For the CDR3, the DNA is TGCGCCAGCAGCTTGGCCGACGCCTTCTCCTACGAGCAGTACTTC. This translates into CASSLADAFSYEQYF.

This clonotype came up many times. This chain joins TRBV7-2 and TRBJ1-4, with D unclear. This CDR3 has 14 residues. Germline assignment: CDR1 SGHTA and CDR2 FQGNSA. V lost 9 bases to trimming and J lost 8 bases, with 19 bases between them. CDR3 protein: CASSASHSFEKLFF. The CDR3 DNA follows: TGTGCCAGTTCCGCGTCGCATTCCTTCGAAAAACTGTTTTTT.

This clonotype appeared many times. The rearrangement links TRBV29-1 to TRBJ1-5; possible D gene TRBD1, 6 bases. Germline V CDR1 and CDR2: SQVTM, ANQGSEA. CDR3 length equals 15 residues. The V end was cut by 6 bases, the J end by 2 bases, with 17 bases between. The DNA of the CDR3 is TGCAGCGTCCTTATAGGGGGTCCCGGCAATCAGCCCCAGCATTTT. Amino acid sequence: CSVLIGGPGNQPQHF.

This clonotype was found a few times. This sequence joins TRBV7-2 and TRBJ1-4; 7 bases are shared with TRBD1. The V gene's germline CDR1 is SGHTA and CDR2 FQGNSA. The V gene end was trimmed by 5 bases and the J gene end by 2 bases; junction bases not matched to a gene: 5. The CDR3 loop spans 15 amino acids. In nucleotides, the CDR3 is TGTGCCAGCAGCCCACCGGGACAGACTAATGAAAAACTGTTTTTT. Its translation: CASSPPGQTNEKLFF.

This clonotype was counted at least ten times. V gene TRBV2 combines with J gene TRBJ2-3; 11 nucleotides line up with TRBD2. From germline, CDR1 is SNHLY and CDR2 FYNNEI. This CDR3 region has 17 residues. V gave up 2 bases and J gave up 8 bases; unmatched junction bases: 12. The CDR3, as DNA: TGTGCCAGCAGTGAATTTCCGGTTGCTAGCGGGAGGATTACGCAGTATTTT. Its protein product is CASSEFPVASGRITQYF.

This clonotype has at least ten counts. The chain is built from TRBV7-2 and TRBJ2-2, with 10 bases identical to TRBD2. J was trimmed by 2 bases and V by 5 bases; bases with no gene match: 2. CDR1 SGHTA and CDR2 FQGNSA come from the germline V gene. CDR3 length: 15 amino acids. For the CDR3, the DNA is TGTGCCAGCAGCGGACTAGCGGCTAACACCGGGGAGCTGTTTTTT. Translating gives CASSGLAANTGELFF.

This clonotype was detected many times. The rearrangement joins TRBV12-5 to TRBJ1-2; no clear D gene. V lost 0 bases to trimming and J lost 0 bases, with 11 bases between them. This CDR3 has 16 residues. CDR1 is LGHNT and CDR2 is FRNRAP in the germline V gene. The CDR3 DNA follows: TGTGCTAGTGGTTTGGTACGAGTAGGAGCTAACTATGGCTACACCTTC. This sequence encodes CASGLVRVGANYGYTF.

This clonotype appeared many times. This chain links TRBV15 with TRBJ1-4, with 7 positions matching TRBD1. The CDR3 spans 16 residues. Germline CDR1 LNHNV, CDR2 YYDKDF (reference sequence). J gave up 7 bases and V 0 bases, and 8 bases lay outside the gene matches. CDR3 sequence reads: CATSRDRRTGREKLFF. The CDR3, as DNA: TGTGCCACCAGCAGAGATCGGAGGACAGGACGTGAAAAACTGTTTTTT. The full variable domain, with the rest looked up from reference TRBV15 and TRBJ1-4, is DAMVIQNPRYQVTQFGKPVTLSCSQTLNHNVMYWYQQKSSQAPKLLFHYYDKDFNNEADTPDNFQSRRPNTSFCFLDIRSPGLGDTAMYLCATSRDRRTGREKLFFGSGTQLSVL.

This clonotype was seen more than once but under ten times. This chain connects TRBV5-1 to TRBJ2-1; TRBD2 aligns across 10 bases. V lost 4 bases, J lost 5 bases, and 6 bases stayed unmatched. Germline-derived CDR1 and CDR2 are SGHRS and YFSETQ. This CDR3 has 15 amino acids. DNA for the CDR3: TGCGCCAGCAGCCCTGGACTAGCGGATGACAATGAGCAGTTCTTC. Its protein product is CASSPGLADDNEQFF. The variable domain in full, completed from reference TRBV5-1 and TRBJ2-1, reads KAGVTQTPRYLIKTRGQQVTLSCSPISGHRSVSWYQQTPGQGLQFLFEYFSETQRNKGNFPGRFSGRQFSNSRSEMNVSTLELGDSALYLCASSPGLADDNEQFFGPGTRLTVL.

This clonotype was counted many times. V usage is TRBV12-3 or TRBV12-4 and J usage is TRBJ1-2; D uncertain. Trimming took 5 bases from V and 6 from J, leaving 10 bases between them. The CDR3 totals 12 residues. As DNA, the CDR3 is TGTGCCAGCAGTCCCACGGGGAATGGCTACACCTTC. As protein: CASSPTGNGYTF.

The V and J genes are TRBV28 and TRBJ2-1; D possibly uses TRBD1 or TRBD2 (9 bases each). Trimming removed 3 bases at V and 1 base at J, with 22 bases between. CDR1 is MDHEN, CDR2 SYDVKM, per germline. The CDR3 runs to 19 residues. DNA of the CDR3: TGTGCCAGCAGTTTCGGGACAGGGACTAGCCTCTGGTCCTACAATGAGCAGTTCTTC. Translating it yields CASSFGTGTSLWSYNEQFF.

In its sample, this clonotype was seen many times. This chain uses TRBV4-3 with TRBJ1-1, with a weak D call TRBD1 (5 bases). Between the trimmed V and J ends, which lost 3 bases and 4 bases, there was a span of 9 bases. Germline assignment: CDR1 LGHNA and CDR2 YSLEER. The CDR3 sequence is 13 residues long. DNA of the CDR3: TGCGCCAGCAGCCAGGGGCCGGGCACTGAAGCTTTCTTT. Translating it yields CASSQGPGTEAFF.

This clonotype was found many times. The chain has TRBV20-1 and TRBJ2-1, with 8 nucleotides matching TRBD2. Per the germline V gene, CDR1 is DFQATT and CDR2 is SNEGSKA (reference sequence). The CDR3 extends over 14 amino acids. J gave up 0 bases and V 6 bases, and 4 bases lay outside the gene matches. CDR3 DNA: TGCAGTGCCAGGACTAGCAACTCCTACAATGAGCAGTTCTTC. It yields the protein CSARTSNSYNEQFF.

The sample holds many counts of this clonotype. The J gene is TRBJ2-2, the V gene TRBV5-1; 9 nucleotides align to TRBD2. Losses at the gene ends were 4 bases for V and 4 bases for J; bases not matched to a gene: 5. The CDR3 consists of 15 residues. CDR1 SGHRS and CDR2 YFSETQ come from the germline V gene. The chain's CDR3 is CASSLTSGATGELFF. CDR3 in DNA: TGCGCCAGCAGCCTGACTAGCGGAGCCACCGGGGAGCTGTTTTTT.